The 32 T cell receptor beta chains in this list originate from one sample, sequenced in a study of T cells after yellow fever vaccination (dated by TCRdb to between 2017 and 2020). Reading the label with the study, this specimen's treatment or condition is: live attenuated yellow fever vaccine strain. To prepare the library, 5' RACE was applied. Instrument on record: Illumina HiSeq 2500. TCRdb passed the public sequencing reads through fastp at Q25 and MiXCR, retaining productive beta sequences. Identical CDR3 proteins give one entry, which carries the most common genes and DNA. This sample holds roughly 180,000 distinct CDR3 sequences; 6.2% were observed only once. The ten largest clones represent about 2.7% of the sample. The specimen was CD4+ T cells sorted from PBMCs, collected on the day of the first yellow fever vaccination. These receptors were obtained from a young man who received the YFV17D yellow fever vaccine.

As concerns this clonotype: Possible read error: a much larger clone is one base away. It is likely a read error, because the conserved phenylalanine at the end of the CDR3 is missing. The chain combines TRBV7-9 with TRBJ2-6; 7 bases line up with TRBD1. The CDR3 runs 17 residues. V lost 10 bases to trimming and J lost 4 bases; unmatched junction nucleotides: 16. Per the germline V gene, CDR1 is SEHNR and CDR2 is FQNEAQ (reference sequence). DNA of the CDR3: TGTGCCATTCGACGGCGAGGGGGCATACGAGGGGCCAACGTCCTGACTCTC. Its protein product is CAIRRRGGIRGANVLTL.

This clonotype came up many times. The CDR3 protein is CASSLSGDGQPQHF. In nucleotides, the CDR3 is TGCGCCAGCAGCTTGTCAGGGGATGGTCAGCCCCAGCATTTT. The chain is built from TRBV5-1 and TRBJ1-5; maybe TRBD1 (6 bases). The CDR3 is made up of 14 amino acids. V dropped 1 base and J dropped 6 bases, with 11 bases sitting between them. Germline CDR1 reads SGHRS; CDR2 reads YFSETQ.

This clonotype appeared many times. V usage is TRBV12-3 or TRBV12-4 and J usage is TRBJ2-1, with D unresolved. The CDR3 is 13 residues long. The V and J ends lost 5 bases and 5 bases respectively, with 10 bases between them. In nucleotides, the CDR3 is TGTGCCAGCAGTCGGACCGACGACAATGAGCAGTTCTTC. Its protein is CASSRTDDNEQFF.

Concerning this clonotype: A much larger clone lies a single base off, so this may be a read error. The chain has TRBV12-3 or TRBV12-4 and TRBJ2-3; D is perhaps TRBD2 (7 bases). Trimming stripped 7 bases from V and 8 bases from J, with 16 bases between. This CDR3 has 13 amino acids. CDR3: CASNPGGGGTQYF. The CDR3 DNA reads TGTGCCAGCAACCCTGGGGGAGGGGGTACGCAGTATTTT.

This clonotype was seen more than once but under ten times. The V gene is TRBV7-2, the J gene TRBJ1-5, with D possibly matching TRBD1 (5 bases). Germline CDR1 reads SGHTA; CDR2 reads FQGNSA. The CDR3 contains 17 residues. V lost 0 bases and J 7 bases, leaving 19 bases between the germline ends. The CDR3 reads CASSLALAGLLGQPQHF. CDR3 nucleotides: TGTGCCAGCAGCTTAGCGCTCGCAGGGCTCCTGGGCCAGCCCCAGCATTTT.

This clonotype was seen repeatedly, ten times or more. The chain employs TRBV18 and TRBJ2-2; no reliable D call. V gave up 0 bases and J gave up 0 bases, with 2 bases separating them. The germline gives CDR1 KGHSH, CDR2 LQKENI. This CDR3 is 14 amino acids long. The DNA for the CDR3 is TGTGCCAGCTCACCACCATCGAACACCGGGGAGCTGTTTTTT. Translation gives CASSPPSNTGELFF.

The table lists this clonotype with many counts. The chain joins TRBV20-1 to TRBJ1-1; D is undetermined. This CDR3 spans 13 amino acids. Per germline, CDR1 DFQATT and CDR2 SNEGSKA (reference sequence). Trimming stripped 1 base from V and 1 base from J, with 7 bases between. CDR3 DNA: TGCAGTGCTAGAGGTCCAGCGAACACTGAAGCTTTCTTT. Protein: CSARGPANTEAFF.

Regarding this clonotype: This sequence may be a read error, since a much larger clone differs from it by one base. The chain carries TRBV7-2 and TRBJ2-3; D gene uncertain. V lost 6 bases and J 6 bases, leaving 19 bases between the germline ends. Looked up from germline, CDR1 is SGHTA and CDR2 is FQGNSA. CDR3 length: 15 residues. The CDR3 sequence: CASSGAGHTIDTQYF. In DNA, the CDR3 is TGTGCCAGCAGTGGAGCCGGGCACACGATCGATACGCAGTATTTT.

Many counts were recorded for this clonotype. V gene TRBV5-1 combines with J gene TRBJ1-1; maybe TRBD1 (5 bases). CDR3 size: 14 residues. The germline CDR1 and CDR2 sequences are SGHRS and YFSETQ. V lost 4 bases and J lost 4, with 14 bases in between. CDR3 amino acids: CASSVGTTGTEAFF. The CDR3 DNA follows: TGCGCCAGCAGCGTCGGGACCACCGGCACTGAAGCTTTCTTT.

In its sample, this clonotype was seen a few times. CDR3 region: CASSPSRQTLNTEAFF. In DNA form, the CDR3 reads TGTGCCAGCTCACCATCGAGGCAGACGCTGAACACTGAAGCTTTCTTT. The V call is TRBV18, the J call TRBJ1-1, with D hard to call. Germline V gene lookup returns CDR1 KGHSH and CDR2 LQKENI. Trimming pared 2 bases from V and 0 bases from J, leaving 13 bases between. The CDR3 totals 16 residues. The complete variable domain, with remaining parts taken from reference TRBV18 and TRBJ1-1, reads NAGVMQNPRHLVRRRGQEARLRCSPMKGHSHVYWYRQLPEEGLKFMVYLQKENIIDESGMPKERFSAEFPKEGPSILRIQQVVRGDSAAYFCASSPSRQTLNTEAFFGQGTRLTVV.

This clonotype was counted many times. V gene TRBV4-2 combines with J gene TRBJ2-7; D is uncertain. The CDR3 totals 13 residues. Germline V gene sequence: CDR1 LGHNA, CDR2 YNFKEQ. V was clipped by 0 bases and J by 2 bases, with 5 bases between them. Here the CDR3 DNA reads TGTGCCAGCAGCCAAGAAGCTCCCTACGAGCAGTACTTC. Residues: CASSQEAPYEQYF.

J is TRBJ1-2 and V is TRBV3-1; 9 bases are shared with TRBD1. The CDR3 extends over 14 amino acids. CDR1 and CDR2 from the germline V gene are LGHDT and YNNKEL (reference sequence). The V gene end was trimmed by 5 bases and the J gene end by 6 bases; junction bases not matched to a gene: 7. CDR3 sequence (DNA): TGTGCCAGCAGCAAATCGGACAGGGGAGATGGCTACACCTTC. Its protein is CASSKSDRGDGYTF.

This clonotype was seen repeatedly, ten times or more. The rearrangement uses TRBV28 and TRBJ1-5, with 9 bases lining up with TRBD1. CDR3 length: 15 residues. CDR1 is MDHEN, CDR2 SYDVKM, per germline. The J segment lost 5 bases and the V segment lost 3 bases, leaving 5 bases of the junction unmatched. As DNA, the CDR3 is TGTGCCAGCAGTTTGGACAGGGGATTTCATCAGCCCCAGCATTTT. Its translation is CASSLDRGFHQPQHF.

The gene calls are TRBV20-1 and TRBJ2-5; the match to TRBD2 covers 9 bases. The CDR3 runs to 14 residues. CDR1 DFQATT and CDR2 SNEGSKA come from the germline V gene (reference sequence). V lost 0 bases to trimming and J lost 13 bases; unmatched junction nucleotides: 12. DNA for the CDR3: TGCAGTGCTAGAGATTTCCCACCGGGACTAGCTCCGTACTTC. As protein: CSARDFPPGLAPYF.

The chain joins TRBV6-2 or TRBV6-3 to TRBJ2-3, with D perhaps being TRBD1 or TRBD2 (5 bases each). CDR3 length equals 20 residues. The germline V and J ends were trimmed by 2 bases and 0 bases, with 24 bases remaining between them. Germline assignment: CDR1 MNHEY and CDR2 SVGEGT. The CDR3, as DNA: TGTGCCAGCAGTTACCGACCCCCGCAGGGCGGTAGCGTGAGCACAGATACGCAGTATTTT. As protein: CASSYRPPQGGSVSTDTQYF.

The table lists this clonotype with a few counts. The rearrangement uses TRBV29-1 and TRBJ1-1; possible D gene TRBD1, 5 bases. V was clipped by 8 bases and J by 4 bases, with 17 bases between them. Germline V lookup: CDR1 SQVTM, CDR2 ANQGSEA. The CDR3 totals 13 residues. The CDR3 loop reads CSMCQWGCTEAFF. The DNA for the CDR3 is TGCAGCATGTGCCAGTGGGGCTGCACTGAAGCTTTCTTT. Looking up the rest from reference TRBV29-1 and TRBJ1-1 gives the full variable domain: SAVISQKPSRDICQRGTSLTIQCQVDSQVTMMFWYRQQPGQSLTLIATANQGSEATYESGFVIDKFPISRPNLTFSTLTVSNMSPEDSSIYLCSMCQWGCTEAFFGQGTRLTVV.

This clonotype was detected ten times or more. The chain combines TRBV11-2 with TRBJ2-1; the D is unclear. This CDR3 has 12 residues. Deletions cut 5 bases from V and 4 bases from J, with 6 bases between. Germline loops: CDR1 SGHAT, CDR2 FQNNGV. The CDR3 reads CASSPSYNEQFF. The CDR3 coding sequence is TGTGCCAGCAGCCCTTCGTACAATGAGCAGTTCTTC.

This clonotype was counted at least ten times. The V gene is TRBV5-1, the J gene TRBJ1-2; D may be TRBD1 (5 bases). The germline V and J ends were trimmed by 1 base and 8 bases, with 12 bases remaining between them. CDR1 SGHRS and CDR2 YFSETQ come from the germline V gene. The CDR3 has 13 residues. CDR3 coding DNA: TGCGCCAGCAGCTTGCGGGGGGACGTAGGCTACACCTTC. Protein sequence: CASSLRGDVGYTF.

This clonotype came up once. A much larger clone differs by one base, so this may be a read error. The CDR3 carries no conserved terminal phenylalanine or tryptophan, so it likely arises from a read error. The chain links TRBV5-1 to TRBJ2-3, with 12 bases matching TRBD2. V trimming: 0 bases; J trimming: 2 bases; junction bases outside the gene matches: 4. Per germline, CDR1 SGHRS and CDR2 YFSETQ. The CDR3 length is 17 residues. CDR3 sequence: CASSLATSGGPTDTQYY. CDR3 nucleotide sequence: TGCGCCAGCAGCTTGGCGACTAGCGGGGGCCCCACAGATACGCAGTATTAT.

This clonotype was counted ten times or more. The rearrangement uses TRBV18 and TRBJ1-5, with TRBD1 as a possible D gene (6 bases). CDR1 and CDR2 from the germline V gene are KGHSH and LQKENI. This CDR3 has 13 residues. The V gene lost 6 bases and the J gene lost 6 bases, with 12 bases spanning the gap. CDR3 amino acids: CASSEGEGQPQHF. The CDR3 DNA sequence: TGTGCCAGCTCCGAGGGGGAAGGTCAGCCCCAGCATTTT.

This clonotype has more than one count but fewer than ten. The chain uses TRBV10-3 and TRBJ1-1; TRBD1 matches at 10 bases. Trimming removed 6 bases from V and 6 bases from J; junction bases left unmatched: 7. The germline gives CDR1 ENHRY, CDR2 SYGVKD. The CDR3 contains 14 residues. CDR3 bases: TGTGCCATCAGCCGGACAGGGGGTATAGCTGAAGCTTTCTTT. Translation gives CAISRTGGIAEAFF.

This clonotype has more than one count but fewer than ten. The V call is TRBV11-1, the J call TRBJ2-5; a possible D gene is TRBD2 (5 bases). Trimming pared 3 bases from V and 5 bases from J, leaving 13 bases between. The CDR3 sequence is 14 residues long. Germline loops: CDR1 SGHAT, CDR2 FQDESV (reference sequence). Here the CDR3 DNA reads TGTGCCAGCAGCTTGGGGATCGGCGGGGAGACCCAGTACTTC. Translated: CASSLGIGGETQYF. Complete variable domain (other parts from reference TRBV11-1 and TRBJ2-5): EAEVAQSPRYKITEKSQAVAFWCDPISGHATLYWYRQILGQGPELLVQFQDESVVDDSQLPKDRFSAERLKGVDSTLKIQPAELGDSAMYLCASSLGIGGETQYFGPGTRLLVL.

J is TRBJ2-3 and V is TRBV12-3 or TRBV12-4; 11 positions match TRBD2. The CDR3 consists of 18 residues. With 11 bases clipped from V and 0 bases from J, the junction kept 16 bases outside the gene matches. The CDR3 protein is CACTRSGLAALSTDTQYF. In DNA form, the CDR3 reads TGTGCCTGCACTCGTTCGGGACTAGCGGCCTTAAGCACAGATACGCAGTATTTT.

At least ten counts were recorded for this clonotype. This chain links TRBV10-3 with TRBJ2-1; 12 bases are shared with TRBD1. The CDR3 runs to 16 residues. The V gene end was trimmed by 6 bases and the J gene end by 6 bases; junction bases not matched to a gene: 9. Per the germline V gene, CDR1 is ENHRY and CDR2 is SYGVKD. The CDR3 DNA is TGTGCCATCAGCGAGCAACCGGGACAGGGGGCCAATGAGCAGTTCTTC. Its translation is CAISEQPGQGANEQFF.

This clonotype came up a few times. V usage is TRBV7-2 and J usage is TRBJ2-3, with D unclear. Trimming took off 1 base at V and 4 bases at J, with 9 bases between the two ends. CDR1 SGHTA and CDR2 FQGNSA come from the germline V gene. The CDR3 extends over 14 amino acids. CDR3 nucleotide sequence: TGTGCCAGCAGCTTAGATTTCGCGGCAGATACGCAGTATTTT. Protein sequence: CASSLDFAADTQYF.

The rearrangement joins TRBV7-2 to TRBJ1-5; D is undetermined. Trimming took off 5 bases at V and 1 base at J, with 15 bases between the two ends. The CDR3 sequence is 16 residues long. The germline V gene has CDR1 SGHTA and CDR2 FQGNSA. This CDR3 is CASSPLDRGSNQPQHF. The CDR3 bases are TGTGCCAGCAGCCCATTGGATCGGGGAAGCAATCAGCCCCAGCATTTT.

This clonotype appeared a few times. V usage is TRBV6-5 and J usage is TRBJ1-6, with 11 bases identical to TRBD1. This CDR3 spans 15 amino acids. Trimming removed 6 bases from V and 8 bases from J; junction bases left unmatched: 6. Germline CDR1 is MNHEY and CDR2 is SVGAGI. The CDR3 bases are TGTGCCAGCAGCCTCCCGGGACAGGGGGATTCACCCCTCCACTTT. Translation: CASSLPGQGDSPLHF.

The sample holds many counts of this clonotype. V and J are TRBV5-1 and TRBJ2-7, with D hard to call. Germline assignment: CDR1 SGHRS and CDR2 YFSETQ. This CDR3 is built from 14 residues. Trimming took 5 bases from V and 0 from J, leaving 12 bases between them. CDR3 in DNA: TGCGCCAGCAGTTCTGACGGGTCCTCCTACGAGCAGTACGTC. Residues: CASSSDGSSYEQYV.

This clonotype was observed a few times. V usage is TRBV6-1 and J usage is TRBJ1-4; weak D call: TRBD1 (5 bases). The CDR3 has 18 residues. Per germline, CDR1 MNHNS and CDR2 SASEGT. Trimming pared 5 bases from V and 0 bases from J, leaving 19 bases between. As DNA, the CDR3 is TGTGCCAGCAGTCTCAGGAGGAGACAGTCGACAACTAATGAAAAACTGTTTTTT. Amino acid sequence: CASSLRRRQSTTNEKLFF.

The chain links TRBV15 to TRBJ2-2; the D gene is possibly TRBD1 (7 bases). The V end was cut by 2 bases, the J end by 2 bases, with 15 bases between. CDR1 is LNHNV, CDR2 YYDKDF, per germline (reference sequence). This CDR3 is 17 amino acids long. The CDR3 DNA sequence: TGTGCCACCAGCAGACCCCGAGGAGGGGGCAACACCGGGGAGCTGTTTTTT. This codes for CATSRPRGGGNTGELFF.

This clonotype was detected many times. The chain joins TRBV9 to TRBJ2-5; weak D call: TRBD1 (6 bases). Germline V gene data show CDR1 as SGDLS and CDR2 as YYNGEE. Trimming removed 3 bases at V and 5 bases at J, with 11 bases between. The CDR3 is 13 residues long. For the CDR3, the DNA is TGTGCCAGCAGCGACACCCAGGGGGAGACCCAGTACTTC. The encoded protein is CASSDTQGETQYF.

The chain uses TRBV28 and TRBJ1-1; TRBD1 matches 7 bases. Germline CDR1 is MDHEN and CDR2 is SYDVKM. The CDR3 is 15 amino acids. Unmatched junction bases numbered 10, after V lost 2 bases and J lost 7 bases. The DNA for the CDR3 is TGTGCCAGCAGTTTAGAGGGGGCAGGCTTCAGTGAAGCTTTCTTT. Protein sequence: CASSLEGAGFSEAFF.